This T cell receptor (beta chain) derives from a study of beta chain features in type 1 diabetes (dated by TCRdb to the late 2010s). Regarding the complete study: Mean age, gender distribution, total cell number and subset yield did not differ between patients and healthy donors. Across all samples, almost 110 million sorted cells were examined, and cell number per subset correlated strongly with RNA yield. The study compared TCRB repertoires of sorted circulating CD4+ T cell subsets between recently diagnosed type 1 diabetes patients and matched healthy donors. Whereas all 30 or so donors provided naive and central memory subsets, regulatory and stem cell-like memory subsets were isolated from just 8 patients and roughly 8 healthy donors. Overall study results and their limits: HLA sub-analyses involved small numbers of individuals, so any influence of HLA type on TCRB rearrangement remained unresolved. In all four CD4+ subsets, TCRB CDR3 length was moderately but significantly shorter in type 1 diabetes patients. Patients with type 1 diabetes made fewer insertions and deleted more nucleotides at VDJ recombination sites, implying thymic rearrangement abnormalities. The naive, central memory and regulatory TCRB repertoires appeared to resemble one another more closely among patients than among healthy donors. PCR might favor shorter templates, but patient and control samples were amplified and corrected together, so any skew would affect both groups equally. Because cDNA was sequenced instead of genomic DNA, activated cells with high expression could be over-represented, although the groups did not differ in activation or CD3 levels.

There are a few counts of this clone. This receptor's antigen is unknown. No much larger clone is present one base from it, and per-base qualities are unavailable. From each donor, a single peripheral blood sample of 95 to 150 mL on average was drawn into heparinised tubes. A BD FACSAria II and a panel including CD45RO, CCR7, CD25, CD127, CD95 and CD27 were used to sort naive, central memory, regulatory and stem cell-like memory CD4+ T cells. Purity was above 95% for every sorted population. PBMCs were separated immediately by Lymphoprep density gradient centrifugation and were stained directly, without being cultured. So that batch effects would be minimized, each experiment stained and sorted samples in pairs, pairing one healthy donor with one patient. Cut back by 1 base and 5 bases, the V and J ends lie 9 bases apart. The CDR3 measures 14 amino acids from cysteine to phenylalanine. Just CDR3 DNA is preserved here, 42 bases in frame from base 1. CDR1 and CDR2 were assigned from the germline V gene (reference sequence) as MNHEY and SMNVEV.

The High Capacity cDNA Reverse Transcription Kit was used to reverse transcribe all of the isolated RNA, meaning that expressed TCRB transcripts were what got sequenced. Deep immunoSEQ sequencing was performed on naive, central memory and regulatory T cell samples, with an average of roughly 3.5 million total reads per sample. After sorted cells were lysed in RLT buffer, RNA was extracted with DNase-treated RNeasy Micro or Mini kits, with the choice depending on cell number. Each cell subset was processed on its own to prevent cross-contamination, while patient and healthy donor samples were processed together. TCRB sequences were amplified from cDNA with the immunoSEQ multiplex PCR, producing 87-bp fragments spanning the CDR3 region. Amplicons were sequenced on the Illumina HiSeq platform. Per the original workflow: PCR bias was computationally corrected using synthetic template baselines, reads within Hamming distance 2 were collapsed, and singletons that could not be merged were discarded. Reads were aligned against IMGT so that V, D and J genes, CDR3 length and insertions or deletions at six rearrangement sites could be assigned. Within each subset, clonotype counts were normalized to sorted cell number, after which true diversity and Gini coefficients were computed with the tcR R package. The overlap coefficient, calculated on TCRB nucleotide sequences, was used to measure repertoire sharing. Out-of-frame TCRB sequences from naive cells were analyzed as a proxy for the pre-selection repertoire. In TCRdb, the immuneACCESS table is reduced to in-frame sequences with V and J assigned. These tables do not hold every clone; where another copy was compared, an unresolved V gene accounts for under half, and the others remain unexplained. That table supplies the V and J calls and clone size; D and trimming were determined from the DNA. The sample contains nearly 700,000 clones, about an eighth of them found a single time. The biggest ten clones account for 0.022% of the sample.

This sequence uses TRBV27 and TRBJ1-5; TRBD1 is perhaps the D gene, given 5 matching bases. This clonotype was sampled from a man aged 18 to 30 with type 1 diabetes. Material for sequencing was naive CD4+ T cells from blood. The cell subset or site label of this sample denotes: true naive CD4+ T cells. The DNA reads TGTGCCAGCAGTTTATTTAGGGGATATCAGCCCCAGCATTTT. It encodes CASSLFRGYQPQHF.